Shown below are 12 T cell receptor beta chains from a single sample sequenced in a study of T cells in Graves' hyperthyroidism and ophthalmopathy. Amplified regions were TCR beta CDR3 sequences from RNA transcripts. RT-PCR in the first round (using the HTBI primer set) targeted the TCR CDR3. TCRdb called the multiplex PCR reads again in MiXCR, with one record for every CDR3 protein. The sample includes hundreds of thousands of distinct CDR3 sequences, around 15% of them seen just once. Sequenced: blood. These receptors all stem from a young woman with Graves' hyperthyroidism.

The CDR3 spells CASSLRVYGVTEAFF. The CDR3 DNA reads TGTGCCAGCAGCTTGCGGGTTTACGGAGTGACTGAAGCTTTCTTT. This chain connects TRBV5-8 to TRBJ1-1, with D unresolved. Germline lookup yields CDR1 SGHTS and CDR2 YDEGEE. This CDR3 is 15 amino acids long. The V gene lost 1 base and the J gene lost 5 bases, with 15 bases spanning the gap. The whole variable domain, remainder taken from reference TRBV5-8 and TRBJ1-1, is EAGVTQSPTHLIKTRGQQATLRCSPISGHTSVYWYQQALGLGLQFLLWYDEGEERNRGNFPPRFSGRQFPNYSSELNVNALELEDSALYLCASSLRVYGVTEAFFGQGTRLTVV.

This clonotype has ten or more counts. This chain uses TRBV20-1 with TRBJ2-1; possibly TRBD2 for D (5 bases). Germline values: CDR1 DFQATT, CDR2 SNEGSKA (reference sequence). The length of the CDR3 is 15 residues. Trimming cost V 3 bases and J 4 bases, with 16 bases left between them. The CDR3 reads CSARTLSGRYNEQFF. CDR3 DNA: TGCAGTGCTAGGACTTTAAGCGGACGATACAATGAGCAGTTCTTC.

The rearrangement links TRBV19 to TRBJ2-7; 12 nucleotides agree with TRBD2. The junction had 7 bases not matched to a gene; V was cut back by 5 bases and J by 2 bases. Germline CDR1 reads LNHDA; CDR2 reads SQIVND (reference sequence). CDR3 size: 16 residues. The CDR3 region is CASSASTSGRPYEQYF. In DNA form, the CDR3 reads TGTGCCAGTAGTGCATCCACTAGCGGGAGGCCCTACGAGCAGTACTTC.

V gene TRBV29-1 combines with J gene TRBJ2-7; 7 bases align to TRBD1. Looked up from germline, CDR1 is SQVTM and CDR2 is ANQGSEA. V was clipped by 2 bases and J by 3 bases; unmatched bases: 1. CDR3 size: 12 residues. CDR3 in amino acids: CSVERQGYEQYF. CDR3 DNA sequence: TGCAGCGTTGAACGACAGGGCTACGAGCAGTACTTC.

This clonotype has a count of ten or more. The chain recombines TRBV7-3 with TRBJ1-2, with 8 bases that match TRBD1. Germline assignment: CDR1 SGHTA and CDR2 FQGTGA. The J segment lost 3 bases and the V segment lost 5 bases, leaving 8 bases of the junction unmatched. This CDR3 region has 15 residues. CDR3 DNA: TGTGCCAGCAGCGTCTCCGGGACAGGTTACTATGGCTACACCTTC. It yields the protein CASSVSGTGYYGYTF.

J is TRBJ1-1 and V is TRBV19; 10 bases agree with TRBD1. CDR3 size: 14 residues. Germline-derived CDR1 and CDR2 are LNHDA and SQIVND (reference sequence). V shed 7 bases, J shed 3 bases, and the junction held 5 bases outside the gene matches. The CDR3 loop reads CASKLDRGDTEAFF. CDR3 DNA sequence: TGTGCCAGTAAGCTGGACAGGGGGGACACTGAAGCTTTCTTT.

In its sample, this clonotype was seen many times. The rearrangement links TRBV4-2 to TRBJ1-2, with TRBD1 identical over 8 bases. V lost 0 bases, J lost 8 bases, and 11 bases stayed unmatched. Germline V gives CDR1 LGHNA, CDR2 YNFKEQ. The CDR3 length is 16 residues. In DNA, the CDR3 is TGTGCCAGCAGCCAAGATCAATCGGACAGGGTGGTCGGCTACACCTTC. As protein: CASSQDQSDRVVGYTF.

Only a few counts were recorded for this clonotype. This rearrangement joins TRBV27 to TRBJ1-4; D is unresolved. Trimming took 6 bases from V and 8 from J, leaving 13 bases between them. CDR1 MNHEY and CDR2 SMNVEV come from the germline V gene (reference sequence). The CDR3 spans 13 residues. The CDR3 protein is CASREEGKEKLFF. CDR3 DNA sequence: TGTGCCAGCAGGGAGGAAGGGAAGGAAAAACTGTTTTTT.

This clonotype was found many times. V is TRBV18 and J is TRBJ2-7; 10 bases are shared with TRBD2. Germline V lookup: CDR1 KGHSH, CDR2 LQKENI. V lost 1 base to trimming and J lost 5 bases; unmatched junction nucleotides: 2. The CDR3 totals 14 residues. In DNA, the CDR3 is TGTGCCAGCTCACCACAGCGGGAGGGAGACGAGCAGTACTTC. Its protein product is CASSPQREGDEQYF.

This clonotype was detected only a few times. This chain uses TRBV7-9 with TRBJ1-3; D remains unclear. CDR3 length equals 13 residues. The germline gives CDR1 SEHNR, CDR2 FQNEAQ (reference sequence). Between the trimmed V and J ends, which lost 10 bases and 4 bases, there was a span of 14 bases. CDR3 in amino acids: CATAYGSGNTIYF. CDR3 sequence (DNA): TGTGCCACAGCGTATGGGAGCGGAAACACCATATATTTT. The variable domain in full, completed from reference TRBV7-9 and TRBJ1-3, reads DTGVSQNPRHKITKRGQNVTFRCDPISEHNRLYWYRQTLGQGPEFLTYFQNEAQLEKSRLLSDRFSAERPKGSFSTLEIQRTEQGDSAMYLCATAYGSGNTIYFGEGSWLTVV.

The chain combines TRBV2 with TRBJ2-1, with D perhaps TRBD2 (5 bases). CDR3 length equals 15 residues. Germline V gene sequence: CDR1 SNHLY, CDR2 FYNNEI. Trimming left V 9 bases short and J 5 bases short, with 20 bases between. The chain's CDR3 is CASSIDGGWDNEQFF. The CDR3 DNA reads as TGTGCCAGTAGTATTGATGGCGGGTGGGACAATGAGCAGTTCTTC.

In this sample, this clonotype turned up a few times. The chain links TRBV6-1 to TRBJ1-6; tentatively, D is TRBD1 (5 bases). Germline V gene sequence: CDR1 MNHNS, CDR2 SASEGT. This CDR3 region has 13 residues. Trimming removed 7 bases at V and 9 bases at J, with 13 bases between. The CDR3 loop reads CASTPLGGSPLHF. DNA of the CDR3: TGTGCCAGCACCCCCCTCGGGGGTTCACCCCTCCACTTT.